This TCR beta chain was profiled in a study of T cell responses to AZD1222 COVID-19 vaccine. Points from the study as a whole: The breadth and depth of Spike-specific TCRs increased once two AZD1222 doses had been given. Only after the peak T cell response were repertoires sampled. White British donors predominated, females outnumbered males, and clonal diversity was possibly underestimated. Epitopes outside B.1.351 and B.1.1.7 mutated regions reportedly drew nearly half of spike TCRs.

From germline, CDR1 is MNHNS and CDR2 SASEGT. The CDR3 covers 15 residues. Trimming removed 0 bases at V and 4 bases at J, with 10 bases between. TCRdb's table, derived via immunoSEQ multiplex PCR, lists solely in-frame clones and lacks some. The data contain tens of thousands of clones, approximately 90% of them singletons. With regard to this clone: Its matching antigen is unknown.

The receptor comes from an adult in good health. V is TRBV6-1 and J is TRBJ1-3; no clear D gene. Sequenced material: peripheral blood, taken on day 0 of AZD1222 vaccination. The DNA of the CDR3 is TGTGCCAGCAGTGAAGCGCGACCTTGGGGAAACACCATATATTTT. Its protein product is CASSEARPWGNTIYF.